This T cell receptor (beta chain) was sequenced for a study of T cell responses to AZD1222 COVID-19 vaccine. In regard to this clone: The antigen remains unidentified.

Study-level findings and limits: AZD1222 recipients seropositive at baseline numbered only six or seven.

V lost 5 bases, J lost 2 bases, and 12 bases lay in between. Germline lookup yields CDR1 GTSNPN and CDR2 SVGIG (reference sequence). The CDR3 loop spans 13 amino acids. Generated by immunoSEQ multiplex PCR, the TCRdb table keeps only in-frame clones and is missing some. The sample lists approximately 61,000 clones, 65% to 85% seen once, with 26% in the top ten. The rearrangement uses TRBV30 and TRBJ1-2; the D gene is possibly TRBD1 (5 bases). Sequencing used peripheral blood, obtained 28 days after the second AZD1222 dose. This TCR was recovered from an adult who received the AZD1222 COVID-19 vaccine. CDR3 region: CAWGGTGNYGYTF. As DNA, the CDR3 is TGTGCCTGGGGAGGGACGGGCAACTATGGCTACACCTTC.